The 23 T cell receptor beta chains below come from one sample, sequenced in a study of CD8 T cells in ankylosing spondylitis (dated by TCRdb to the late 2010s). Library generation was performed with 5' RACE. Instrument used: Illumina HiSeq 2500. TCRdb ran its own pipeline on the public reads, namely fastp trimming at Q25 and MiXCR clone calling, and kept in-frame beta chains. Rows merge per CDR3 protein into single entries with the most common DNA and genes. The sample records roughly 100,000 distinct CDR3 sequences, 20% to 30% of which are singletons. The leading ten clones occupy 9% to 15% of the sample. Sample: synovial fluid, either unsorted or a sorted T cell fraction (not recorded which). These receptors were obtained from a male donor with ankylosing spondylitis.

The sample holds a few counts of this clonotype. The V gene is TRBV12-3 or TRBV12-4, the J gene TRBJ1-1; the D gene is possibly TRBD1 (5 bases). V gave up 1 base and J gave up 5 bases, with 14 bases separating them. This CDR3 is built from 15 residues. CDR3: CASSLGQREGTEAFF. The CDR3 nucleotides read TGTGCCAGCAGTTTAGGACAGCGCGAGGGGACTGAAGCTTTCTTT.

This clonotype was counted only a few times. CDR3 region: CASSLTRENTEAFF. CDR3 DNA: TGTGCCAGCAGCTTAACCAGGGAGAACACTGAAGCTTTCTTT. The genes are TRBV7-2 and TRBJ1-1; D perhaps matches TRBD1 (5 bases). This CDR3 contains 14 residues. Trimming removed 2 bases from V and 1 base from J, with 8 bases in between. Germline values: CDR1 SGHTA, CDR2 FQGNSA.

The chain uses TRBV20-1 and TRBJ2-7; D remains unclear. The CDR3 covers 11 residues. Trimming removed 1 base at V and 3 bases at J, with 4 bases between. Germline V gene sequence: CDR1 DFQATT, CDR2 SNEGSKA (reference sequence). The chain's CDR3 is CSARAGYEQYF. In nucleotides, the CDR3 is TGCAGTGCTAGAGCTGGCTACGAGCAGTACTTC.

This clonotype was seen only once. This sequence joins TRBV10-3 and TRBJ1-3; D gene unclear. Germline values: CDR1 ENHRY, CDR2 SYGVKD. Trimming took 7 bases from V and 0 from J, leaving 10 bases between them. The CDR3 sequence is 14 residues long. The CDR3 region has the DNA TGTGCCATCAACCCTCGGGTCTCTGGAAACACCATATATTTT. It encodes CAINPRVSGNTIYF.

This clonotype has only a few counts. The chain links TRBV11-3 to TRBJ2-4; 7 nucleotides align to TRBD1. V lost 2 bases, J lost 12 bases, and 13 bases stayed unmatched. Germline V gives CDR1 SGHNT, CDR2 YENEEA. The CDR3 has 15 amino acids. This CDR3 is CASSLRQGDVRYQYF. Written as DNA, the CDR3 is TGTGCCAGCAGCTTAAGACAGGGCGATGTTCGATATCAGTACTTC.

This clonotype was seen more than once but under ten times. The chain has TRBV3-1 and TRBJ1-5; D ambiguous. Germline V gene data show CDR1 as LGHDT and CDR2 as YNNKEL (reference sequence). With 1 base removed from V and 11 bases from J, the gap between germline ends came to 18 bases. The CDR3 sequence is 15 residues long. CDR3 loop: CASSQGAGVQGSQHF. As DNA, the CDR3 is TGTGCCAGCAGCCAAGGGGCCGGGGTCCAAGGGTCCCAGCATTTT.

This clonotype appeared a few times. V gene TRBV7-2 combines with J gene TRBJ1-4, with 7 nucleotides matching TRBD1. The CDR3 is made up of 14 amino acids. From germline, CDR1 is SGHTA and CDR2 FQGNSA. J was trimmed by 7 bases and V by 5 bases; bases with no gene match: 7. The CDR3, as DNA: TGTGCCAGCAGCCTCAGGGGGTTGAGTGAAAAACTGTTTTTT. This translates into CASSLRGLSEKLFF.

This clonotype turned up a few times. V is TRBV6-1 and J is TRBJ2-2, with D perhaps matching TRBD1 (6 bases). Germline V CDR1 and CDR2: MNHNS, SASEGT. The CDR3 is made up of 14 amino acids. V was shortened by 6 bases and J by 7 bases, with 15 bases between the two germline ends. The CDR3 nucleotides read TGTGCCAGCAGCGGCGACAGGTCCGGCGGGGAGCTGTTTTTT. Translation gives CASSGDRSGGELFF.

The chain employs TRBV11-1 and TRBJ2-1; no clear D. There are 14 residues in the CDR3. Germline values: CDR1 SGHAT, CDR2 FQDESV (reference sequence). The germline V and J ends were trimmed by 1 base and 5 bases, with 9 bases remaining between them. The CDR3 region is CASSLVAANNEQFF. The CDR3 nucleotides are TGTGCCAGCAGCTTAGTTGCGGCGAACAATGAGCAGTTCTTC. Variable domain in full (rest from reference TRBV11-1 and TRBJ2-1): EAEVAQSPRYKITEKSQAVAFWCDPISGHATLYWYRQILGQGPELLVQFQDESVVDDSQLPKDRFSAERLKGVDSTLKIQPAELGDSAMYLCASSLVAANNEQFFGPGTRLTVL.

This clonotype was recorded at least ten times. This CDR3 reads CASSSQGSYNEQFF. CDR3 nucleotide sequence: TGCGCCAGCAGCTCTCAGGGTTCATACAATGAGCAGTTCTTC. The chain links TRBV5-1 to TRBJ2-1; maybe TRBD1 (5 bases). The CDR3 is 14 amino acids. V lost 3 bases to trimming and J lost 4 bases, with 11 bases between them. From germline, CDR1 is SGHRS and CDR2 YFSETQ. Combining the CDR3 with reference TRBV5-1 and TRBJ2-1 gives the whole variable domain KAGVTQTPRYLIKTRGQQVTLSCSPISGHRSVSWYQQTPGQGLQFLFEYFSETQRNKGNFPGRFSGRQFSNSRSEMNVSTLELGDSALYLCASSSQGSYNEQFFGPGTRLTVL.

The V call is TRBV10-2, the J call TRBJ2-7; 7 nucleotides match TRBD2. Trimming removed 3 bases from V and 2 bases from J; junction bases left unmatched: 10. Germline V gene data show CDR1 as WSHSY and CDR2 as SAAADI. CDR3 length equals 16 residues. The chain's CDR3 is CASSDPRGTKAYEQYF. CDR3 coding DNA: TGCGCCAGCAGTGACCCCCGTGGGACTAAGGCCTACGAGCAGTACTTC.

The V call is TRBV10-3, the J call TRBJ2-1; 10 nucleotides match TRBD2. The length of the CDR3 is 16 residues. The germline V gene encodes CDR1 ENHRY and CDR2 SYGVKD. V shed 0 bases, J shed 8 bases, and the junction held 7 bases outside the gene matches. The CDR3 bases are TGTGCCATCAGTGAGTCTGGTAGCGGGAGGAGGTATGAGCAGTTCTTC. Amino acids: CAISESGSGRRYEQFF.

This clonotype was counted between two and nine times. The chain couples TRBV7-9 to TRBJ2-5; D gene unclear. V lost 4 bases to trimming and J lost 5 bases, with 14 bases between them. The length of the CDR3 is 14 residues. Germline CDR1 reads SEHNR; CDR2 reads FQNEAQ (reference sequence). The CDR3: CASSSAWGGETQYF. The CDR3 nucleotides read TGTGCCAGCAGCTCCGCGTGGGGTGGCGAGACCCAGTACTTC.

The gene calls are TRBV19 and TRBJ2-1, with a tentative D call TRBD2 (6 bases). CDR3 size: 16 residues. The germline V gene encodes CDR1 LNHDA and CDR2 SQIVND (reference sequence). Trimming stripped 5 bases from V and 8 bases from J, with 22 bases between. The CDR3 DNA is TGTGCCAGTAGTTCCTTGGAGGGGACTCTCGGGGATGAGCAGTTCTTC. This codes for CASSSLEGTLGDEQFF.

This clonotype showed up just a few times. V gene TRBV18 combines with J gene TRBJ2-1; 8 bases map to TRBD1. V gave up 3 bases and J gave up 1 base; unmatched junction bases: 5. CDR3 size: 16 residues. Germline lookup yields CDR1 KGHSH and CDR2 LQKENI. Here the CDR3 reads CASSPWTGRSYNEQFF. CDR3 coding DNA: TGTGCCAGCTCACCTTGGACAGGGCGTTCCTACAATGAGCAGTTCTTC.

This chain links TRBV18 with TRBJ1-1; 7 nucleotides line up with TRBD1. Trimming removed 2 bases from V and 1 base from J; junction bases left unmatched: 4. The length of the CDR3 is 15 residues. Germline values: CDR1 KGHSH, CDR2 LQKENI. Here the CDR3 reads CASSPAGQTNTEAFF. The CDR3 DNA follows: TGTGCCAGCTCACCAGCGGGACAGACGAACACTGAAGCTTTCTTT.

The V gene is TRBV3-1, the J gene TRBJ2-1; 14 nucleotides line up with TRBD2. CDR1 LGHDT and CDR2 YNNKEL come from the germline V gene (reference sequence). The trim removed 2 bases at V and 6 bases at J, leaving 9 bases unmatched. This CDR3 comprises 18 residues. The DNA of the CDR3 is TGTGCCAGCAGCCAAAGACTAGCGGGAGGGCCCCAAGGCAATGAGCAGTTCTTC. As protein: CASSQRLAGGPQGNEQFF.

V and J are TRBV20-1 and TRBJ1-1, with D tentatively TRBD1 (5 bases). CDR1 is DFQATT, CDR2 SNEGSKA, per germline (reference sequence). This CDR3 region has 12 residues. V lost 6 bases and J lost 6, with 14 bases in between. The CDR3 spells CSATPGTAEAFF. The CDR3 nucleotides are TGCAGTGCAACCCCAGGGACCGCTGAAGCTTTCTTT.

This clonotype was seen repeatedly, ten times or more. The genes are TRBV6-1 and TRBJ2-2; D is unresolved. CDR1 and CDR2 (germline): MNHNS, SASEGT. Trimming took 5 bases from V and 5 from J, leaving 12 bases between them. The CDR3 loop spans 14 amino acids. CDR3 amino acids: CASSPSRETGELFF. CDR3 bases: TGTGCCAGCAGTCCCTCCCGCGAAACCGGGGAGCTGTTTTTT.

This rearrangement joins TRBV12-3 or TRBV12-4 to TRBJ2-7, with 9 bases matching TRBD2. V lost 6 bases, J lost 3 bases, and 12 bases stayed unmatched. The CDR3 is made up of 16 amino acids. In DNA, the CDR3 is TGTGCCAGCAGCCCATACGGGGCTAGCGGGATCTACGAGCAGTACTTC. It codes for CASSPYGASGIYEQYF.

This chain joins TRBV12-3 or TRBV12-4 and TRBJ2-7, with D perhaps being TRBD1 or TRBD2 (5 bases each). Trimming pared 5 bases from V and 0 bases from J, leaving 17 bases between. The CDR3 spans 16 residues. CDR3 DNA sequence: TGTGCCAGCAGTACGCACCGGGACCTGAGCTCCTACGAGCAGTACTTC. This sequence encodes CASSTHRDLSSYEQYF.

This clonotype was counted between two and nine times. The genes are TRBV7-2 and TRBJ1-2, with D possibly being TRBD1 (6 bases). Germline CDR1 reads SGHTA; CDR2 reads FQGNSA. The CDR3 has 15 residues. Trimming stripped 2 bases from V and 5 bases from J, with 15 bases between. The DNA for the CDR3 is TGTGCCAGCAGCTTAAGTTCAGGGGTGGGGTATGGCTACACCTTC. Translated, it gives CASSLSSGVGYGYTF.

This clonotype has at least ten counts. The chain recombines TRBV5-1 with TRBJ2-3; D is ambiguous. V was clipped by 3 bases and J by 4 bases, with 12 bases between them. Germline V lookup: CDR1 SGHRS, CDR2 YFSETQ. The CDR3 is 14 amino acids. The CDR3 spells CASSYRLSADTQYF. The DNA of the CDR3 is TGCGCCAGCAGCTACCGCCTCTCTGCAGATACGCAGTATTTT.